One and the same sample provided the 11 T cell receptor beta chains below, sequenced in a study of T cell repertoires in cytomegalovirus infection (dated by TCRdb to about 2019). Reads for this sample came from an Illumina HiSeq 1500. TCRdb ran its own pipeline on the public reads, namely fastp trimming at Q25 and MiXCR clone calling, and kept in-frame beta chains. Each entry merges the rows of one CDR3 protein and shows their most common DNA and genes. For this sample the table gives hundreds of thousands of distinct CDR3 sequences, of which about 24% were detected only once. Roughly 8% of the sample is held by the ten biggest clonotypes. Sequencing input: CD8+ T cells from PBMCs. The receptors were gathered from a human donor in good health (CMV status not recorded). Some clones in this sample may be carry-over from other donors' samples.

To note about this clonotype: A much larger clone lies a single base off, so this may be a read error. V usage is TRBV7-6 and J usage is TRBJ2-2; 8 positions match TRBD1. The CDR3 sequence is 16 residues long. Germline assignment: CDR1 SGHVS and CDR2 FNYEAQ. The DNA for the CDR3 is TGTGCCAGCAGCCCAACACGGGGACAGGCGAGTGGGGAGCTGTATTTT. Residues: CASSPTRGQASGELYF.

V gene TRBV10-3 combines with J gene TRBJ2-1; D is unclear. CDR1 is ENHRY, CDR2 SYGVKD, per germline. The length of the CDR3 is 16 residues. Trimming took 6 bases from V and 0 from J, leaving 15 bases between them. The CDR3 DNA follows: TGTGCCATCAGCCCAAGGGCAGAAAACTCCTACAATGAGCAGTTCTTC. Translated: CAISPRAENSYNEQFF.

This clonotype has a count of ten or more. Relative to the germline gene, one junction end is altered; a read error may explain this. The chain carries TRBV2 and TRBJ1-6; D not resolved. CDR3 length: 15 residues. Germline V gene sequence: CDR1 SNHLY, CDR2 FYNNEI. CDR3 sequence (DNA): TGTGCCAGCAGGGAAGATAGCTCCTATAATTCACCCCTCCACTTT. Protein: CASREDSSYNSPLHF. Complete variable domain (other parts from reference TRBV2 and TRBJ1-6): EPEVTQTPSHQVTQMGQEVILRCVPISNHLYFYWYRQILGQKVEFLVSFYNNEISEKSEIFDDQFSVERPDGSNFTLKIRSTKLEDSAMYFCASREDSSYNSPLHFGNGTRLTVT.

The rearrangement uses TRBV14 and TRBJ2-3; 9 bases agree with TRBD1. Germline loops: CDR1 SGHDN, CDR2 FVKESK. The CDR3 consists of 16 residues. The V and J ends lost 1 base and 1 base, in that order; junction bases with no gene match: 3. The CDR3 is CASSQGGQGRTDTQYF. The CDR3 bases are TGTGCCAGCAGCCAAGGGGGACAGGGACGCACAGATACGCAGTATTTT.

This clonotype appeared a few times. The rearrangement uses TRBV20-1 and TRBJ1-1; 8 positions agree with TRBD1. V was clipped by 1 base and J by 5 bases; unmatched bases: 3. This CDR3 has 13 amino acids. Germline V gene lookup returns CDR1 DFQATT and CDR2 SNEGSKA (reference sequence). The CDR3 DNA follows: TGCAGTGCTAGAGGCAGGGGGCGTACTGAAGCTTTCTTT. The encoded protein is CSARGRGRTEAFF.

The sample holds many counts of this clonotype. The gene calls are TRBV7-6 and TRBJ2-1; 7 bases agree with TRBD2. The CDR3 sequence is 17 residues long. Trimming cost V 5 bases and J 0 bases; bases outside gene matches: 10. Germline V CDR1 and CDR2: SGHVS, FNYEAQ. This chain's CDR3 is CASSPRLAGSSYNEQFF. Written as DNA, the CDR3 is TGTGCCAGCAGCCCGCGACTAGCCGGAAGCTCCTACAATGAGCAGTTCTTC.

This clonotype occurred many times. The J gene is TRBJ1-2, the V gene TRBV7-2; 9 bases are a match to TRBD1. Germline-derived CDR1 and CDR2 are SGHTA and FQGNSA. The CDR3 extends over 16 amino acids. V was clipped by 8 bases and J by 0 bases; unmatched bases: 10. DNA for the CDR3: TGTGCCAGCGCGGAGGACAGGGGCAGGACTAACTATGGCTACACCTTC. Protein product: CASAEDRGRTNYGYTF.

This clonotype has more than one count but fewer than ten. The rearrangement uses TRBV29-1 and TRBJ2-1; 8 nucleotides align to TRBD1. Germline assignment: CDR1 SQVTM and CDR2 ANQGSEA. The CDR3 loop spans 16 amino acids. With 5 bases clipped from V and 2 bases from J, the junction kept 11 bases outside the gene matches. Here the CDR3 DNA reads TGCAGCGTTCATTCCAGGGGGCTAGGGACCTACAATGAGCAGTTCTTC. Its translation is CSVHSRGLGTYNEQFF.

In its sample, this clonotype was seen many times. CDR3 protein: CASSLATGQFF. In DNA form, the CDR3 reads TGTGCCAGCAGCTTAGCGACAGGGCAGTTCTTC. The chain combines TRBV11-2 with TRBJ2-1; D possibly corresponds to TRBD1 (6 bases). Trimming cost V 1 base and J 12 bases, with 7 bases left between them. Germline CDR1 is SGHAT and CDR2 is FQNNGV. The CDR3 loop spans 11 amino acids.

On this clonotype: A much larger clone is a single base away; this may be a read error. This rearrangement joins TRBV6-1 to TRBJ2-3, with D uncertain. Germline V CDR1 and CDR2: MNHNS, SASEGT. CDR3 length equals 17 residues. The V and J ends lost 6 bases and 3 bases respectively, with 22 bases between them. The DNA for the CDR3 is TGTGCCAGCAGCGACGCTGCGTGTGGCGGTAAAACAGATACGCAGTATTTT. It specifies CASSDAACGGKTDTQYF.

Many counts were recorded for this clonotype. The V call is TRBV27, the J call TRBJ1-5; a possible D gene is TRBD1 (6 bases). Germline-derived CDR1 and CDR2 are MNHEY and SMNVEV (reference sequence). The CDR3 length is 15 residues. Trimming left V 3 bases short and J 4 bases short, with 13 bases between. As DNA, the CDR3 is TGTGCCAGCAGTTTGGTATACACAGGGAATCAGCCCCAGCATTTT. Residues: CASSLVYTGNQPQHF.